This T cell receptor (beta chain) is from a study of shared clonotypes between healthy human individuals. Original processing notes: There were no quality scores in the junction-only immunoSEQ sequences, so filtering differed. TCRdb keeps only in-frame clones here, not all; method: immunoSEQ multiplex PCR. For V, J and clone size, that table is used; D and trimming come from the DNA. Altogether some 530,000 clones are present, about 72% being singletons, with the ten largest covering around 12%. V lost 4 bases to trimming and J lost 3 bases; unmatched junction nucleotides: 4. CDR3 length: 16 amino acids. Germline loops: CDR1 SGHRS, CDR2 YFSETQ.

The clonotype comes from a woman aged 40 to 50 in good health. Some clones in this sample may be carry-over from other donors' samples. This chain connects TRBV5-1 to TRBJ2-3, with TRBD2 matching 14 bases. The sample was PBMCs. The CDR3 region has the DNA TGCGCCAGCAGCACCGGGACTAGCGGGAGAACAGATACGCAGTATTTT. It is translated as CASSTGTSGRTDTQYF.